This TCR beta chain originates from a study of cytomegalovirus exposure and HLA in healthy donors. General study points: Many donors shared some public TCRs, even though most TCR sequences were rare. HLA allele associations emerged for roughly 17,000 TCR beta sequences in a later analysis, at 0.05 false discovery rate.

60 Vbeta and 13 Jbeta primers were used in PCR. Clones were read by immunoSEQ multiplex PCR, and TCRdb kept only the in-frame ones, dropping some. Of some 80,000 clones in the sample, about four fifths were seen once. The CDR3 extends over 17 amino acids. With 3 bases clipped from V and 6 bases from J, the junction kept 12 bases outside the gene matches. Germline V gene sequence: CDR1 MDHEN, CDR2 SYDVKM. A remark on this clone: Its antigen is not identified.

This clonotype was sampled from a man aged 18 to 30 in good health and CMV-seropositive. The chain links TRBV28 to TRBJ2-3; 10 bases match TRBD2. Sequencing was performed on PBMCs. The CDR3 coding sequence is TGTGCCAGCAGTTTCAGCGGGAGGGATATTAGCGTCGATACGCAGTATTTT. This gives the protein CASSFSGRDISVDTQYF.